The rows below give T cell receptor beta chains drawn from one sample of a study of graft-versus-host responses after intestinal transplantation. Clones were read by immunoSEQ multiplex PCR, and TCRdb kept only the in-frame ones, dropping some. The table lists about 24,000 clones, approximately 85% of them singletons. The sequences come from PBMCs, collected approximately 450 days after intestinal transplant. Receptors were obtained from a human patient who received an intestinal transplant, so some T cells may come from the graft donor. CDR3s leave out the opening cysteine and the closing phenylalanine or tryptophan. Fields, in order: D gene, J gene, V gene, CDR3 length, CDR3 protein. The D gene is left open where the match is weak.

.,TRBJ2-3,TRBV9,12,ASSVGTRTGTQY
TRBD2,TRBJ2-1,TRBV30,13,AWRAGGGPYNEQF
.,TRBJ1-1,TRBV5-6,13,ASSLATGHPTEAF
.,TRBJ2-1,TRBV10-1,11,ASSESVSNEQF
.,TRBJ1-4,TRBV13,13,ASSLGGWTNEKLF
TRBD1,TRBJ1-6,TRBV9,11,ASSVRQGTPLH
TRBD1,TRBJ2-7,TRBV6-1,11,ASRTGDYYEQY
.,TRBJ2-7,TRBV6-1,9,ASSPSYEQY
.,TRBJ2-7,TRBV6-5,11,ASIGTSLKEQY
.,TRBJ2-3,TRBV11-2,10,TSSLRTIAAT
.,TRBJ2-4,TRBV7-3,11,ASSLGELNIQY
.,TRBJ2-6,TRBV6-6,14,ASSSGVGSGANVLT
.,TRBJ1-2,TRBV6-1,13,ASSIQGFSNYGYT
.,TRBJ1-3,TRBV19,12,ASSILRIGNTIY
.,TRBJ2-7,TRBV7-2,12,ASSLGPLPYEQY
.,TRBJ2-7,TRBV18,13,ASSPPSRPVYEQY
.,TRBJ2-1,TRBV25-1,12,ASSRPLPWDEQF
TRBD1,TRBJ2-7,TRBV13,12,ASSFTGEAYEQY
.,TRBJ2-3,TRBV2,12,ASRYREGTDTQY
.,TRBJ1-2,TRBV19,12,ASSIWDRDYGYT
TRBD2,TRBJ2-5,TRBV28,15,ASSTTSGRGGRETQY
TRBD2,TRBJ2-7,TRBV18,15,ASSPPGLAGGPYEQY
TRBD2,TRBJ2-1,TRBV5-1,14,ASSLVAGGPSNEQF
TRBD1,TRBJ1-1,TRBV6-5,13,ASSYSGQGFTEAF